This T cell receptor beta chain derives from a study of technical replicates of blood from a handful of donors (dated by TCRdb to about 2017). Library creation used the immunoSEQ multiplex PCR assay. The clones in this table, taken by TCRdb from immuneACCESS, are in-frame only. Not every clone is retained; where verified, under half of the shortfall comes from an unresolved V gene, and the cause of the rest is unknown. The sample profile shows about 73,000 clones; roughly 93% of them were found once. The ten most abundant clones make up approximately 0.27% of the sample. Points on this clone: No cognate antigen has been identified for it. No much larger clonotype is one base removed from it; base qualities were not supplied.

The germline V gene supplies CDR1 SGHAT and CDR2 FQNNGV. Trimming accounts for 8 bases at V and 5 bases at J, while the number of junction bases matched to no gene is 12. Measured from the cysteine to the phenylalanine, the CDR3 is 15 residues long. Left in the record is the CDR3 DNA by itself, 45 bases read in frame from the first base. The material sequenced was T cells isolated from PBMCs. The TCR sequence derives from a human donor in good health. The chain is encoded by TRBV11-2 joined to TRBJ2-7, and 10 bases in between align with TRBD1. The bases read TGTGCCAGCGTATCGGTGACAGGGGGCATGGACGAGCAGTACTTC. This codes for CASVSVTGGMDEQYF. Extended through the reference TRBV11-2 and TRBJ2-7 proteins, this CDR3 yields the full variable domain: EAGVAQSPRYKIIEKRQSVAFWCNPISGHATLYWYQQILGQGPKLLIQFQNNGVVDDSQLPKDRFSAERLKGVDSTLKIQPAKLEDSAVYLCASVSVTGGMDEQYFGPGTRLTVT.